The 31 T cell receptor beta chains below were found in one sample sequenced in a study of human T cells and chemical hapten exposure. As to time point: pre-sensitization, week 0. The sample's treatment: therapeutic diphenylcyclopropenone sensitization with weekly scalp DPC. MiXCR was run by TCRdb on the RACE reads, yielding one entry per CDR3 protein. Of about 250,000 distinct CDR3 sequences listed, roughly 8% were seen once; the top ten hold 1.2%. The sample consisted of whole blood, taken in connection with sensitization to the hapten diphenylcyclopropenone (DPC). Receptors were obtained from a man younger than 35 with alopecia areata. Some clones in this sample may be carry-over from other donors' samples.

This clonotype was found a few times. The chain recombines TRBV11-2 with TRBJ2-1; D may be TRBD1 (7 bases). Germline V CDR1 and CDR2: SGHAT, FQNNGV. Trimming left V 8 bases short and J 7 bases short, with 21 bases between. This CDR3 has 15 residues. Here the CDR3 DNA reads TGTGCCAGCCTAGGTGGAGGGGGCAGGTTGAATGAGCAGTTCTTC. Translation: CASLGGGGRLNEQFF.

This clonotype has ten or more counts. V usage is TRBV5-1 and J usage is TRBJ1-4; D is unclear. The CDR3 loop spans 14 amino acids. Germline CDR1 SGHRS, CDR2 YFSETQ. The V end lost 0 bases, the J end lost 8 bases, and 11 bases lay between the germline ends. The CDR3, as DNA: TGCGCCAGCAGCTTGGGCGGAGGGAACGAAAAACTGTTTTTT. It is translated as CASSLGGGNEKLFF.

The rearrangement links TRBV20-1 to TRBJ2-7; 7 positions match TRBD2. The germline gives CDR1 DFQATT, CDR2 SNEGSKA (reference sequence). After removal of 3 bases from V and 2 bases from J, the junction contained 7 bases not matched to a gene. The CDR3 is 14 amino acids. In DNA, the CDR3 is TGCAGTGCTAGGCGTGGGCTAGCGGCCTACGAGCAGTACTTC. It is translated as CSARRGLAAYEQYF.

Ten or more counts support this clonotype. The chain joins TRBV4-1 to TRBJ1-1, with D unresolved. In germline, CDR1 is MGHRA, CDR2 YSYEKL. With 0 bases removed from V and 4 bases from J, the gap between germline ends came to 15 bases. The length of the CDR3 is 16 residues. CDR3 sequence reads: CASSQEGSGIRTEAFF. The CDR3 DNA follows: TGCGCCAGCAGCCAAGAGGGCTCGGGTATCCGCACTGAAGCTTTCTTT.

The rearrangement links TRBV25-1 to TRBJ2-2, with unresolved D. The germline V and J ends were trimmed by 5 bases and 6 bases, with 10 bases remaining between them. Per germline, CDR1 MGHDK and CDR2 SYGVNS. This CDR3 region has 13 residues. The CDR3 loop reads CASSSIPAGELFF. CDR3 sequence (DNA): TGTGCCAGCAGTTCAATCCCCGCCGGGGAGCTGTTTTTT.

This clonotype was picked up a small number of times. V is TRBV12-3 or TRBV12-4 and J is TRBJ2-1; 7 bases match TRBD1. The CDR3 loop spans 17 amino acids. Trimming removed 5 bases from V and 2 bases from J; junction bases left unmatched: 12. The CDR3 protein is CASSGPDRDRPYNEQFF. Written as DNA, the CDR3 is TGTGCCAGCAGTGGACCTGACCGGGACAGACCCTACAATGAGCAGTTCTTC.

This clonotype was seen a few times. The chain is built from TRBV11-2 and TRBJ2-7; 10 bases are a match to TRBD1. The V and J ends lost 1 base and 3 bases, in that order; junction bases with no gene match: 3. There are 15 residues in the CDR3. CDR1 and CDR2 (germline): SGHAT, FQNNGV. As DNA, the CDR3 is TGTGCCAGCAGCTTAGTGAGGACAGGGGGCTACGAGCAGTACTTC. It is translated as CASSLVRTGGYEQYF.

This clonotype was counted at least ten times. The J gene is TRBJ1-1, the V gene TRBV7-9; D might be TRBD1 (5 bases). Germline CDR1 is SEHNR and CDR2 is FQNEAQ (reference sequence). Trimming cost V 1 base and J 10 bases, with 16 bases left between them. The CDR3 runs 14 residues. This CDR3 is CASSLVTGPLRAFF. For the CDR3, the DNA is TGTGCCAGCAGCTTAGTAACAGGCCCTCTAAGAGCTTTCTTT. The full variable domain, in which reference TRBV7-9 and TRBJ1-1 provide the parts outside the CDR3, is DTGVSQNPRHKITKRGQNVTFRCDPISEHNRLYWYRQTLGQGPEFLTYFQNEAQLEKSRLLSDRFSAERPKGSFSTLEIQRTEQGDSAMYLCASSLVTGPLRAFFGQGTRLTVV.

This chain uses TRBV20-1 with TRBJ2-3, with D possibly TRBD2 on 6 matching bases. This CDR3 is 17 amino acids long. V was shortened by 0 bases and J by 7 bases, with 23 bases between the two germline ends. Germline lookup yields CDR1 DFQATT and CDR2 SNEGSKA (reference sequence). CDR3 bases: TGCAGTGCTAGAGATGTGAAGGGCCTAGCGTCGGGATATACGCAGTATTTT. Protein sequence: CSARDVKGLASGYTQYF.

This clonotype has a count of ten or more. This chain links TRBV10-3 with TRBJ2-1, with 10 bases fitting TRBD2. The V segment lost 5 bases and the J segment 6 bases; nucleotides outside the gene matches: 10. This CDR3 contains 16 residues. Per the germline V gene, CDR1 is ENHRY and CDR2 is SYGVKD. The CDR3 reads CAISFSPAGGTNEQFF. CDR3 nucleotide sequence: TGTGCCATCAGTTTTTCGCCAGCGGGGGGGACCAATGAGCAGTTCTTC.

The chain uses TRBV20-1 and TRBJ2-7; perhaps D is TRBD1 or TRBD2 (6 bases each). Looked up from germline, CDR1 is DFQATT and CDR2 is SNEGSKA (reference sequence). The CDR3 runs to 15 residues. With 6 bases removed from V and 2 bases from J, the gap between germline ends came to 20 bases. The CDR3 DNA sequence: TGCAGTGCCCTCGAAACGGGGGCGCGGCCCTACGAGCAGTACGTC. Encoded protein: CSALETGARPYEQYV.

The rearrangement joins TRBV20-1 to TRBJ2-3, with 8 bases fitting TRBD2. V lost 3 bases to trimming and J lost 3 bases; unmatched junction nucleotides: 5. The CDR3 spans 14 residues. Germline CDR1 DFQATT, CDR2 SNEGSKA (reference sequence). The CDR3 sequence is CSASGGAKTDTQYF. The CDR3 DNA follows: TGCAGTGCTAGCGGGGGGGCCAAAACAGATACGCAGTATTTT.

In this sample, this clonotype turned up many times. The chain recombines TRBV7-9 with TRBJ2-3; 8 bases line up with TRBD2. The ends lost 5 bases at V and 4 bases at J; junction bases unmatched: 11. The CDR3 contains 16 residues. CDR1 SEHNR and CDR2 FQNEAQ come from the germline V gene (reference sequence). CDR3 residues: CASSTPSGGVADTQYF. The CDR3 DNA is TGTGCCAGCAGCACACCGAGCGGGGGAGTCGCAGATACGCAGTATTTT.

The CDR3 loop is CASSRGAGGLYEQYV. CDR3 nucleotide sequence: TGTGCCAGCAGCCGTGGAGCGGGGGGGCTCTACGAGCAGTACGTC. This sequence joins TRBV7-9 and TRBJ2-7; TRBD2 agrees at 10 bases. This CDR3 region has 15 residues. Per the germline V gene, CDR1 is SEHNR and CDR2 is FQNEAQ (reference sequence). Losses at the gene ends were 5 bases for V and 3 bases for J; bases not matched to a gene: 7.

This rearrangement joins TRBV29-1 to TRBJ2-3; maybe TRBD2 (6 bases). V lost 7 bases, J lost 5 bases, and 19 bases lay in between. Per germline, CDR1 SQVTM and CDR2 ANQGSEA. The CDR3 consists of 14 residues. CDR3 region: CSAERGGGGDTQYF. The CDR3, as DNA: TGCAGCGCCGAACGGGGAGGTGGAGGAGATACGCAGTATTTT.

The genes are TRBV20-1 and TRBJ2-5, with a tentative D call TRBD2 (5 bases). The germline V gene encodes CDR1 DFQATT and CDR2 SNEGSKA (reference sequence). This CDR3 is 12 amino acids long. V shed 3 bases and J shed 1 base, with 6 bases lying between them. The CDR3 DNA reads TGCAGTGCTAGGCGGGCCCAAGAGACCCAGTACTTC. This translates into CSARRAQETQYF.

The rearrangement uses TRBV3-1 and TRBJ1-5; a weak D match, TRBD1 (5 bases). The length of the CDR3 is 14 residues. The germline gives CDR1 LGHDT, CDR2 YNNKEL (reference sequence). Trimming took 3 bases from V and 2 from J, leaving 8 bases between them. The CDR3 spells CASSHAGGNQPQHF. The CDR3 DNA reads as TGTGCCAGCAGCCATGCGGGGGGCAATCAGCCCCAGCATTTT.

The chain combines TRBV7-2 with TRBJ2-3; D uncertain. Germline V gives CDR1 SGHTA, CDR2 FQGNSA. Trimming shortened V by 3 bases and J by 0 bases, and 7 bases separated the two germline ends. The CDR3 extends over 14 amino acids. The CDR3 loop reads CASSFTESTDTQYF. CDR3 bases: TGTGCCAGCAGCTTCACAGAGAGCACAGATACGCAGTATTTT.

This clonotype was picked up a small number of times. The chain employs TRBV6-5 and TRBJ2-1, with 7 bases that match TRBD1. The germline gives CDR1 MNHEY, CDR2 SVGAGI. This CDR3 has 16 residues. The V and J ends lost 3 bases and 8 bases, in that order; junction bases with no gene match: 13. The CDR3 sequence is CASSYIGTARFDEQFF. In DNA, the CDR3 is TGTGCCAGCAGTTATATCGGGACAGCGCGCTTTGATGAGCAGTTCTTC.

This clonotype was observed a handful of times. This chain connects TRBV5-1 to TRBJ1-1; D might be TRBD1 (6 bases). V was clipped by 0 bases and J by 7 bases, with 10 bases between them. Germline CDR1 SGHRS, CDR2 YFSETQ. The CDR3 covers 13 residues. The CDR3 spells CASSLGQAIEAFF. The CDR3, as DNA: TGCGCCAGCAGCTTGGGACAGGCTATTGAAGCTTTCTTT. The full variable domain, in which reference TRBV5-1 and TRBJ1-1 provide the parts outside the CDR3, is KAGVTQTPRYLIKTRGQQVTLSCSPISGHRSVSWYQQTPGQGLQFLFEYFSETQRNKGNFPGRFSGRQFSNSRSEMNVSTLELGDSALYLCASSLGQAIEAFFGQGTRLTVV.

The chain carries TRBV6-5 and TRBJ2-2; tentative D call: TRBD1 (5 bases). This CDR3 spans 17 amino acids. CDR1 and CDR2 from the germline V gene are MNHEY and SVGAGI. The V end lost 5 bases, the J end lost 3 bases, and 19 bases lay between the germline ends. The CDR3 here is CASSRYTTGVDTGELFF. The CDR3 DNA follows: TGTGCCAGCAGTCGATATACTACAGGTGTCGACACCGGGGAGCTGTTTTTT.

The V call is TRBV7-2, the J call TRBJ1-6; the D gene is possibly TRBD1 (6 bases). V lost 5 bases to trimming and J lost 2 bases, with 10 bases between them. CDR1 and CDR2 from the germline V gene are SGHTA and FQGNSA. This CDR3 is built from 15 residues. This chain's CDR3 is CASSPGQTYNSPLHF. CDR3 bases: TGTGCCAGCAGCCCCGGACAGACCTATAATTCACCCCTCCACTTT.

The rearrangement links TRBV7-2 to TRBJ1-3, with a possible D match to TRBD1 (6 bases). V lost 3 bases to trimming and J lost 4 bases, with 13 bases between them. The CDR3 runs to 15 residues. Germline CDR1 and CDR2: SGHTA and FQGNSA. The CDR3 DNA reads TGTGCCAGCAGCTTGGCAAGGGGGGGAGGAAACACCATATATTTT. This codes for CASSLARGGGNTIYF.

The CDR3, as DNA: TGCAGTGCTAGAGGATTTGGAGGGGGCGATGAAGCTTTCTTT. It specifies CSARGFGGGDEAFF. The V call is TRBV20-1, the J call TRBJ1-1, with 7 bases matching TRBD1. This CDR3 has 14 amino acids. Trimming at V came to 1 base and at J to 7 bases, leaving 9 bases not matched to a gene. Per germline, CDR1 DFQATT and CDR2 SNEGSKA (reference sequence).

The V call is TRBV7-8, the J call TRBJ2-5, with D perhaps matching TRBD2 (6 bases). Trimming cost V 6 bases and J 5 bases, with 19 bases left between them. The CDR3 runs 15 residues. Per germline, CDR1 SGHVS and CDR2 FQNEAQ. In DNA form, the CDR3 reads TGTGCCAGCAGGTCCATTAGCGGATCGGGGGAGACCCAGTACTTC. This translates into CASRSISGSGETQYF. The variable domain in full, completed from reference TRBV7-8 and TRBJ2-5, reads GAGVSQSPRYKVAKRGQDVALRCDPISGHVSLFWYQQALGQGPEFLTYFQNEAQLDKSGLPSDRFFAERPEGSVSTLKIQRTQQEDSAVYLCASRSISGSGETQYFGPGTRLLVL.

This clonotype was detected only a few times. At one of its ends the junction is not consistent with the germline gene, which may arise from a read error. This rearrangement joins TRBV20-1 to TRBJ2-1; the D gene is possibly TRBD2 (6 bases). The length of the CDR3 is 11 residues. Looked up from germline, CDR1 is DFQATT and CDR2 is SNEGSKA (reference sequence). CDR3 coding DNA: TGCAGTGCTAGAGATACTCTAGCGAGGTACTTC. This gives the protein CSARDTLARYF.

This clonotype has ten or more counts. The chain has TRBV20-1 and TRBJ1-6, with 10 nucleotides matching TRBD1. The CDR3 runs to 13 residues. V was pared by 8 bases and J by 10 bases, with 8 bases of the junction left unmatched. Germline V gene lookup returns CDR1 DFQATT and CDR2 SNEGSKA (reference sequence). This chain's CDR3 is CSIPGTGDSPLHF. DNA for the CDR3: TGCAGTATACCGGGGACAGGGGACTCACCCCTCCACTTT.

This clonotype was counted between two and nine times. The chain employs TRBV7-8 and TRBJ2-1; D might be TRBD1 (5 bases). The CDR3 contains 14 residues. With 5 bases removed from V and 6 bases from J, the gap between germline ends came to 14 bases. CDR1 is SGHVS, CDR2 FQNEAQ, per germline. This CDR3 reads CASSPDMPTNEQFF. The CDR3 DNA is TGTGCCAGCAGCCCGGACATGCCTACCAATGAGCAGTTCTTC.

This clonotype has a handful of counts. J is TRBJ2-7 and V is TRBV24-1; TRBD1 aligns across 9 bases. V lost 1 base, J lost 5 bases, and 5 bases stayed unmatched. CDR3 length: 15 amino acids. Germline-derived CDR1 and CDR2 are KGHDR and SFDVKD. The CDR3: CATSDLNRGHDEQYF. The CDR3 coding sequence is TGTGCCACCAGTGATTTAAACAGGGGGCACGACGAGCAGTACTTC.

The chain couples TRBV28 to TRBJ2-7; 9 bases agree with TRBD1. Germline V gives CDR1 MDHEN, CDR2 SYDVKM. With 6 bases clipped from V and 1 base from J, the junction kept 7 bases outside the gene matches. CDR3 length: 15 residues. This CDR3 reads CASRSAGTGSYEQYF. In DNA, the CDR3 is TGTGCCAGCAGATCGGCCGGGACAGGGTCCTACGAGCAGTACTTC.

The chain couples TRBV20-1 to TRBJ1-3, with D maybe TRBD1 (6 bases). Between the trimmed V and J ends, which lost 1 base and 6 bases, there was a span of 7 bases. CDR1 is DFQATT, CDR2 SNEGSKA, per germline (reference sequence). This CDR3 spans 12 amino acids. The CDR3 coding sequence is TGCAGTGCTAGAGGACAGGAAAACACCATATATTTT. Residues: CSARGQENTIYF.